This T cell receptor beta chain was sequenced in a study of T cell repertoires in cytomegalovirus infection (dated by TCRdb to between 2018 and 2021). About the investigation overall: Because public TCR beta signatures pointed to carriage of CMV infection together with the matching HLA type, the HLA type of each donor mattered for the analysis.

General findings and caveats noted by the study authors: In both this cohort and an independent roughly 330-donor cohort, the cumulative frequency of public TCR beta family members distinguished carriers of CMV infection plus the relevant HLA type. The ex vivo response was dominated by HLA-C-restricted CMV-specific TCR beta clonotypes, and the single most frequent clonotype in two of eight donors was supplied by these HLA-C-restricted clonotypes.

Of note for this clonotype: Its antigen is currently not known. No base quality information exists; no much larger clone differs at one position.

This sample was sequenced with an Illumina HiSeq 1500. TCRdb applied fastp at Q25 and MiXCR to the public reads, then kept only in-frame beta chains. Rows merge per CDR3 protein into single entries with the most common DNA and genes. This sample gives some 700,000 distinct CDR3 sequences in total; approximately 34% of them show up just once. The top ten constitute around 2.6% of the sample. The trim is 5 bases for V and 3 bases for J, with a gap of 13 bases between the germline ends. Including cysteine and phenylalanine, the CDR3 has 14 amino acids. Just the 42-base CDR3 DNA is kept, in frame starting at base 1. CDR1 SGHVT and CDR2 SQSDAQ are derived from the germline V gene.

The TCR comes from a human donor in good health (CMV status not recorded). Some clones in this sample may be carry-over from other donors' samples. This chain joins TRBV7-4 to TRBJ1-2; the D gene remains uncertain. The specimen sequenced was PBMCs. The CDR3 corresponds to CASSQATMDYGYTF. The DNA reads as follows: TGTGCCAGCAGCCAGGCGACCATGGACTATGGCTACACCTTC.